This T cell receptor (beta chain) was documented in a study of blood T cell repertoires in COVID-19. Study as a whole: Samples representing acute and convalescent COVID-19 were sourced from the United States, Italy and Spain.

TCRdb's table, derived via immunoSEQ multiplex PCR, lists solely in-frame clones and lacks some. The sample contains approximately 280,000 clones, approximately 86% of which appear only once. Trimming left V 0 bases short and J 2 bases short, with 12 bases between. CDR1 is SGHRS and CDR2 is YFSETQ in the germline V gene. The length of the CDR3 is 15 residues. Participant reports of clinical history set cohort assignment. Donors of Cohort 3 who recovered were those that had two negative PCRs, clearance, or symptom resolution. The clonotype comes from a woman younger than 30 who had recovered from COVID-19. This chain links TRBV5-1 with TRBJ2-7; perhaps TRBD2 as D (5 bases). Input material: PBMCs or T cells enriched from blood (not recorded which). The CDR3 DNA follows: TGCGCCAGCAGCTTGGCGAGCGGATATCCCTACGAGCAGTACTTC. Encoded protein: CASSLASGYPYEQYF.